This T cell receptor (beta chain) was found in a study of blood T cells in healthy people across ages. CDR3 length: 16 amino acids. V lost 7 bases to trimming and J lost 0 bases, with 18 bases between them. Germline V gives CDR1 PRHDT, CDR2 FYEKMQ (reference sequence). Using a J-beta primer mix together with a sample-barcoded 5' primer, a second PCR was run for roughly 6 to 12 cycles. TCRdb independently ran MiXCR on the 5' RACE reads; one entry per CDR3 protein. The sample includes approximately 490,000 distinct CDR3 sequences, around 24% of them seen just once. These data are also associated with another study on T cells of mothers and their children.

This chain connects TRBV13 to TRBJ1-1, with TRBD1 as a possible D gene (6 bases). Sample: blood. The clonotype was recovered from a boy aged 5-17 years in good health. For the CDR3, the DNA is TGTGCCAGCATCGGTGAGACAGGCCGACTGAACACTGAAGCTTTCTTT. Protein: CASIGETGRLNTEAFF.